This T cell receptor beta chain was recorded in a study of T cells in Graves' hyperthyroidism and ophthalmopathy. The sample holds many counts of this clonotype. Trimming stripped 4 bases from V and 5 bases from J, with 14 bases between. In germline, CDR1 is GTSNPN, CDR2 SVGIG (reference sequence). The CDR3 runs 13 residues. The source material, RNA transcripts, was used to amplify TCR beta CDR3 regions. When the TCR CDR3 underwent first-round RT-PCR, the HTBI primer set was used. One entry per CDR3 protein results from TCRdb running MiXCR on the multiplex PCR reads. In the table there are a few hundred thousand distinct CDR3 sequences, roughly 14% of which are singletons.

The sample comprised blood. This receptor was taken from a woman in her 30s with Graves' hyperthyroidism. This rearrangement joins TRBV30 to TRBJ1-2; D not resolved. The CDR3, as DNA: TGTGCCTGGACCTCCCGGAGAGATTATGGCTACACCTTC. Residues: CAWTSRRDYGYTF.